This TCR beta chain originates from a study of PD-1 blockade in classical Hodgkin lymphoma. Described time point: cycle 4 day 1 (C4D1), after less than seven weeks of nivolumab. Following autologous stem cell transplantation, relapse occurred in every patient, and exposure to brentuximab vedotin varied. This clone was seen once. The repertoire was sequenced with immunoSEQ multiplex PCR; TCRdb's copy has only in-frame clones and lacks some. The sample includes tens of thousands of clones, around nine tenths of them seen just once. This CDR3 comprises 14 residues. V lost 6 bases to trimming and J lost 5 bases; unmatched junction nucleotides: 7. CDR1 is ENHRY and CDR2 is SYGVKD in the germline V gene.

V usage is TRBV10-3 and J usage is TRBJ2-3; 8 positions match TRBD1. This specimen was peripheral blood mononuclear cells (PBMCs), taken before the fourth cycle of nivolumab. The sequence came from a human donor with classical Hodgkin lymphoma. CDR3 protein: CAIRRTGLGDTQYF. The CDR3 DNA is TGTGCCATCAGAAGGACAGGGTTGGGAGATACGCAGTATTTT.